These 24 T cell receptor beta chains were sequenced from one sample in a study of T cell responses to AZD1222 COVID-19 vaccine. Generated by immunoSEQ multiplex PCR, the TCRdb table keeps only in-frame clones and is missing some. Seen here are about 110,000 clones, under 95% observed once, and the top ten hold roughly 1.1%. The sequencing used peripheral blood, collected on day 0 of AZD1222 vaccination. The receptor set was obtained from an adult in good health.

The CDR3 DNA is TGTGCCAGCAGACCCACAGGGCGCAATCAGCCCCAGCATTTT. Translation: CASRPTGRNQPQHF. This chain joins TRBV6-5 and TRBJ1-5, with D possibly TRBD1 on 6 matching bases. Germline V gene data show CDR1 as MNHEY and CDR2 as SVGAGI. V shed 6 bases and J shed 2 bases, with 11 bases lying between them. The CDR3 has 14 residues.

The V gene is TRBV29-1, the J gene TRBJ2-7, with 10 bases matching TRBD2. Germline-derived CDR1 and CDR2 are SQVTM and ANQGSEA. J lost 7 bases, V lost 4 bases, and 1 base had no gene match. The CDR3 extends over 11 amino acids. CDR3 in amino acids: CSVGAGGEQYF. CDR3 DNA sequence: TGCAGCGTTGGAGCGGGGGGGGAGCAGTACTTC.

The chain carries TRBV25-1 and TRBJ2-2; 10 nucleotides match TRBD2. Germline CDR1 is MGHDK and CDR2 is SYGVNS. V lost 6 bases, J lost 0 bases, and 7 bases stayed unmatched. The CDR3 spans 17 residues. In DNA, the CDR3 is TGTGCCAGCAGAGGGAGTAGCGGGGGGCCGAACACCGGGGAGCTGTTTTTT. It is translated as CASRGSSGGPNTGELFF.

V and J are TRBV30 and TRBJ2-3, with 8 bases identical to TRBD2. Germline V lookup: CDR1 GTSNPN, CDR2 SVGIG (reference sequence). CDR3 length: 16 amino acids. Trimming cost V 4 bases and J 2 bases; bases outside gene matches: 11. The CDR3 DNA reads TGTGCCTGGAAGGTCGGGAGGGAGAGGAACACAGATACGCAGTATTTT. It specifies CAWKVGRERNTDTQYF. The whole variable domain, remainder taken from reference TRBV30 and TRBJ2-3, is SQTIHQWPATLVQPVGSPLSLECTVEGTSNPNLYWYRQAAGRGLQLLFYSVGIGQISSEVPQNLSASRPQDRQFILSSKKLLLSDSGFYLCAWKVGRERNTDTQYFGPGTRLTVL.

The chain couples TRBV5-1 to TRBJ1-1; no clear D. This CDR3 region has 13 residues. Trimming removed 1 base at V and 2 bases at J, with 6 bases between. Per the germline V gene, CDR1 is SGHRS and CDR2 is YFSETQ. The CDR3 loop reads CASSLMENTEAFF. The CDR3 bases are TGCGCCAGCAGCTTGATGGAAAACACTGAAGCTTTCTTT.

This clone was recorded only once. The CDR3 DNA is TGTGCCAGCAGCGCCCAGGGTGGAACTGAAGCTTTCTTT. It codes for CASSAQGGTEAFF. The chain links TRBV9 to TRBJ1-1, with D possibly TRBD1 on 5 matching bases. This CDR3 spans 13 amino acids. Trimming left V 3 bases short and J 5 bases short, with 11 bases between. From germline, CDR1 is SGDLS and CDR2 YYNGEE.

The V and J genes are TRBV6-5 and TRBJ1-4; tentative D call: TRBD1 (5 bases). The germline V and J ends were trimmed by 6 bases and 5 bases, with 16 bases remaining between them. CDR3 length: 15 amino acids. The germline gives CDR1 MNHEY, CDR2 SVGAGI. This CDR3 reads CASSRETGANEKLFF. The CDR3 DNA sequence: TGTGCCAGCAGCCGAGAAACAGGAGCGAATGAAAAACTGTTTTTT.

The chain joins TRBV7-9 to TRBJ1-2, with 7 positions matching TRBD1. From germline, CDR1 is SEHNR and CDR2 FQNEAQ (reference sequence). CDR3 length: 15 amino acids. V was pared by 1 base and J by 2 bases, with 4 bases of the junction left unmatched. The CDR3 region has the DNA TGTGCCAGCAGCTTAGGGACAGGTGCGAACTATGGCTACACCTTC. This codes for CASSLGTGANYGYTF. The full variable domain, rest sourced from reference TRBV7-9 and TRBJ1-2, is DTGVSQNPRHKITKRGQNVTFRCDPISEHNRLYWYRQTLGQGPEFLTYFQNEAQLEKSRLLSDRFSAERPKGSFSTLEIQRTEQGDSAMYLCASSLGTGANYGYTFGSGTRLTVV.

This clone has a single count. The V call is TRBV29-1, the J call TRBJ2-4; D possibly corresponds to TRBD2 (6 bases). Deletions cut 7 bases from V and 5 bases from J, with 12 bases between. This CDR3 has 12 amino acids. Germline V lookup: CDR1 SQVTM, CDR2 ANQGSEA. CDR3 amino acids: CSAGDFQNIQYF. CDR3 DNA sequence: TGCAGCGCGGGGGATTTCCAAAACATTCAGTACTTC.

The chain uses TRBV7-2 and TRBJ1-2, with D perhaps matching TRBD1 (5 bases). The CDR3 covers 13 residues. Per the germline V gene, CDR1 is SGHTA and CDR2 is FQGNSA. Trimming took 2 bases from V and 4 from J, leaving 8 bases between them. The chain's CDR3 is CASSLQGAYGYTF. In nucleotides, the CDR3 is TGTGCCAGCAGCTTACAGGGAGCCTATGGCTACACCTTC.

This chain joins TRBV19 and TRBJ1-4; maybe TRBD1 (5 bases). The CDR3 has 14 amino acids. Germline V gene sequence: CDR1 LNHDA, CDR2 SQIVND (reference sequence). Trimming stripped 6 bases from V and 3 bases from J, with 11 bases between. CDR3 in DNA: TGTGCCAGTAGCCAGGGAAGAGCTAATGAAAAACTGTTTTTT. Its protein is CASSQGRANEKLFF. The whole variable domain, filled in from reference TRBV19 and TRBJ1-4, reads DGGITQSPKYLFRKEGQNVTLSCEQNLNHDAMYWYRQDPGQGLRLIYYSQIVNDFQKGDIAEGYSVSREKKESFPLTVTSAQKNPTAFYLCASSQGRANEKLFFGSGTQLSVL.

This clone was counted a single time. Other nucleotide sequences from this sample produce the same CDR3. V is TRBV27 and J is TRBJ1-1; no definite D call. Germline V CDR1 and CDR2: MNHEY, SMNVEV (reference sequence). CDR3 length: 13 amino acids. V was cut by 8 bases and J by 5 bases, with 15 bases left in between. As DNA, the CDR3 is TGTGCCAGCTCCTCGGGAGGGAGGACTGAAGCTTTCTTT. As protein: CASSSGGRTEAFF.

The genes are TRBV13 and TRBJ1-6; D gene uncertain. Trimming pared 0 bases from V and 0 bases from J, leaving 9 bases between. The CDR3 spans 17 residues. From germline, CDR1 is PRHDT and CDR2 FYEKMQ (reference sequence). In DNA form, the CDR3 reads TGTGCCAGCAGCTTAGGCCGACGGTCCTCCTATAATTCACCCCTCCACTTT. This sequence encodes CASSLGRRSSYNSPLHF.

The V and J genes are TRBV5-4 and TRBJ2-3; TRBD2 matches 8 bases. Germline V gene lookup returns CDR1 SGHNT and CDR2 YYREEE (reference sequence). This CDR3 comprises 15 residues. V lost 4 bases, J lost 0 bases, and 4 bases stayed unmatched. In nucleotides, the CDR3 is TGTGCCAGCAGCAGGAGCGGGGGTAGCACAGATACGCAGTATTTT. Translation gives CASSRSGGSTDTQYF.

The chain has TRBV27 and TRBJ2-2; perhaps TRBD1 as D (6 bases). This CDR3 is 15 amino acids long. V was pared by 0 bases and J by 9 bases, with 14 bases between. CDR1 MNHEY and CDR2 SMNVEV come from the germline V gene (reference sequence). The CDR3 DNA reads TGTGCCAGCAGTTTATCGCCCGGGGACAAGCGGGAGCTGTTTTTT. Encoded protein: CASSLSPGDKRELFF.

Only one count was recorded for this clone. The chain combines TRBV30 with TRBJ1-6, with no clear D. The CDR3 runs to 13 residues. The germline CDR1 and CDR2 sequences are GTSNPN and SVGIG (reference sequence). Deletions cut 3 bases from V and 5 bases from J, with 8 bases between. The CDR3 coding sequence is TGTGCCTGGAGGTACCAAGATAATTCACCCCTCCACTTT. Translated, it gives CAWRYQDNSPLHF.

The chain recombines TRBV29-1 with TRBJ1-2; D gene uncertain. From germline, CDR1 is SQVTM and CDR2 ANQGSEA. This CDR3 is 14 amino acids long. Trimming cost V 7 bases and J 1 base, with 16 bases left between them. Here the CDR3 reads CSASRDWGNYGYTF. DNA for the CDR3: TGCAGCGCTTCGCGGGATTGGGGTAACTATGGCTACACCTTC.

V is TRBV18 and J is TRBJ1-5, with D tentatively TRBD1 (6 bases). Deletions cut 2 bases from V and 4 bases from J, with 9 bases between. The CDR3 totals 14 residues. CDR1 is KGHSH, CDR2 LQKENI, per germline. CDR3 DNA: TGTGCCAGCTCACCAGGACAGTTGAATCAGCCCCAGCATTTT. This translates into CASSPGQLNQPQHF.

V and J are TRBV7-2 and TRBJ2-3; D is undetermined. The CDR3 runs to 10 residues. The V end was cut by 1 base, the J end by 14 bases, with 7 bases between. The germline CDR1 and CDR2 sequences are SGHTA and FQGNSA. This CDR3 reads CASSLGVMYF. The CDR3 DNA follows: TGTGCCAGCAGCTTAGGGGTCATGTATTTT.

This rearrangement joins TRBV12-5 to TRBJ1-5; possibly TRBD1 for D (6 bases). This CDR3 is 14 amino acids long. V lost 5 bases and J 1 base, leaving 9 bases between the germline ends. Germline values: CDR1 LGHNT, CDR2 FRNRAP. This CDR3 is CASGPDRSNQPQHF. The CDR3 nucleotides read TGTGCTAGTGGTCCGGACAGAAGCAATCAGCCCCAGCATTTT.

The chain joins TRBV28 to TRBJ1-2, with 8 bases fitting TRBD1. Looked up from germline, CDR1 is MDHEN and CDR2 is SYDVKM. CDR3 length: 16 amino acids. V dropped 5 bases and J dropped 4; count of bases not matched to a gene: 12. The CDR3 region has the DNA TGTGCCAGCAGTCCCTCCTCAGGGGGCCGGGGCTATGGCTACACCTTC. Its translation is CASSPSSGGRGYGYTF.

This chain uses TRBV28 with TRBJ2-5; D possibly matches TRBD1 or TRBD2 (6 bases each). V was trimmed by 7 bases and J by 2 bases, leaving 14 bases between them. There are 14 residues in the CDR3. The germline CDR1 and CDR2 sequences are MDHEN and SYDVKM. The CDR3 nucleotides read TGTGCCAGCAACTTACAGGGAGGACAAGAGACCCAGTACTTC. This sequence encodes CASNLQGGQETQYF.

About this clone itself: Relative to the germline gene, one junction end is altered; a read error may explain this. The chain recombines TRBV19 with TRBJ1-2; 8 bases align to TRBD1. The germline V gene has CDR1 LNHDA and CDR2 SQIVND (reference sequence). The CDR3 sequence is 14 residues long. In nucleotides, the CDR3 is TGTGTCAGTAGTTCACAGGGGGAGTTTTATGGCTACACCTTC. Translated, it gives CVSSSQGEFYGYTF.

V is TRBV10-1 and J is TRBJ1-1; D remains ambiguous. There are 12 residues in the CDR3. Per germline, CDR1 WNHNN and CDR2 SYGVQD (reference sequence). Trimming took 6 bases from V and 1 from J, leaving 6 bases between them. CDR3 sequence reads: CASREGNTEAFF. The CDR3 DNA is TGCGCCAGCAGAGAAGGGAACACTGAAGCTTTCTTT.